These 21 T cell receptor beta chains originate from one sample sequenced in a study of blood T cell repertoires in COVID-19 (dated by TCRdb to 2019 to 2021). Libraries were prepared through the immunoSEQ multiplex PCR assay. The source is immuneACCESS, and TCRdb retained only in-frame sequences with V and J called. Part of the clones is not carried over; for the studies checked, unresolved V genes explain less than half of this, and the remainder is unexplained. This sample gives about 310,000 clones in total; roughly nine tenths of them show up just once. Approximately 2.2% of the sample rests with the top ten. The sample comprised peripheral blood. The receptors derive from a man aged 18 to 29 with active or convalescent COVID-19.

Here the CDR3 reads CASSTGQVSGANVLTF. The DNA of the CDR3 is TGTGCCAGTAGTACAGGACAGGTCTCTGGGGCCAACGTCCTGACTTTC. This chain connects TRBV19 to TRBJ2-6; 7 bases map to TRBD1. The V gene end was trimmed by 4 bases and the J gene end by 0 bases; junction bases not matched to a gene: 3. CDR3 size: 16 residues. Germline-derived CDR1 and CDR2 are LNHDA and SQIVND (reference sequence).

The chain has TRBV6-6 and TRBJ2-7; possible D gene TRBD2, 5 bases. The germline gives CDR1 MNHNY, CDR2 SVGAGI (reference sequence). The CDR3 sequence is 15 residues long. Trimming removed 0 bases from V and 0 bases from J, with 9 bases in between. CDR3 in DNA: TGTGCCAGCAGTTACTCGACTATTAGCTCCTACGAGCAGTACTTC. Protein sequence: CASSYSTISSYEQYF.

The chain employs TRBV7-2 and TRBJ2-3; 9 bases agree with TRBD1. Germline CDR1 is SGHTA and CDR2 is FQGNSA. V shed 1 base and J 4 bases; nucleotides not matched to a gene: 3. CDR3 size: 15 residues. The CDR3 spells CASSLDRGRADTQYF. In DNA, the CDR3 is TGTGCCAGCAGCTTAGACAGGGGGCGGGCAGATACGCAGTATTTT.

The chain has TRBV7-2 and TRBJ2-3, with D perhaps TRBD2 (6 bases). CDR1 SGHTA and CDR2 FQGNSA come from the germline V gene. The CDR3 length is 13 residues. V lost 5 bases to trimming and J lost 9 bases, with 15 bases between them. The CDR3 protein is CASSIPGAGTQYF. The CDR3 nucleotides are TGTGCCAGCAGCATACCTGGGGCGGGGACGCAGTATTTT. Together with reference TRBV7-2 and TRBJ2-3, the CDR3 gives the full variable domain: GAGVSQSPSNKVTEKGKDVELRCDPISGHTALYWYRQSLGQGLEFLIYFQGNSAPDKSGLPSDRFSAERTGGSVSTLTIQRTQQEDSAVYLCASSIPGAGTQYFGPGTRLTVL.

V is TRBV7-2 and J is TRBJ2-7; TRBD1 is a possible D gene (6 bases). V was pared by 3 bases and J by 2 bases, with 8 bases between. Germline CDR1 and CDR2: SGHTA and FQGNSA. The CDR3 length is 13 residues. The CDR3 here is CASSFGQTYEQYF. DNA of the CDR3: TGTGCCAGCAGCTTCGGACAGACCTACGAGCAGTACTTC. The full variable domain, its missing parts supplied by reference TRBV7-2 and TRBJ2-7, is GAGVSQSPSNKVTEKGKDVELRCDPISGHTALYWYRQSLGQGLEFLIYFQGNSAPDKSGLPSDRFSAERTGGSVSTLTIQRTQQEDSAVYLCASSFGQTYEQYFGPGTRLTVT.

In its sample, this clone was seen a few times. The CDR3 DNA sequence: TGTGCCAGCAGCTTTTTCGGGACGGGAGTGGACCCCTACGAGCAGTACTTC. This sequence encodes CASSFFGTGVDPYEQYF. The rearrangement joins TRBV7-2 to TRBJ2-7, with D perhaps matching TRBD2 (6 bases). The V gene's germline CDR1 is SGHTA and CDR2 FQGNSA. The germline V and J ends were trimmed by 3 bases and 2 bases, with 20 bases remaining between them. The CDR3 spans 17 residues.

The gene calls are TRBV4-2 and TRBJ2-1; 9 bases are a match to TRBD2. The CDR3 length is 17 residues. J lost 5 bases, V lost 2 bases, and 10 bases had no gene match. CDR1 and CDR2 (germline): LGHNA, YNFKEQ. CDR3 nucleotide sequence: TGTGCCAGCAGCCAACACCATAGCGGGAGCGGGAACAATGAGCAGTTCTTC. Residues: CASSQHHSGSGNNEQFF.

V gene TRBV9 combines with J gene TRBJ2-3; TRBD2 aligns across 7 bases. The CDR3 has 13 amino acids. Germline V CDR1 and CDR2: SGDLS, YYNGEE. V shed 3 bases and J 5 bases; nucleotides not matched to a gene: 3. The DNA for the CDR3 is TGTGCCAGCAGCGACGGGGAGGGAGATACGCAGTATTTT. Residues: CASSDGEGDTQYF. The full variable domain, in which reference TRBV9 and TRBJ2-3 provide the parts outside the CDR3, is DSGVTQTPKHLITATGQRVTLRCSPRSGDLSVYWYQQSLDQGLQFLIQYYNGEERAKGNILERFSAQQFPDLHSELNLSSLELGDSALYFCASSDGEGDTQYFGPGTRLTVL.

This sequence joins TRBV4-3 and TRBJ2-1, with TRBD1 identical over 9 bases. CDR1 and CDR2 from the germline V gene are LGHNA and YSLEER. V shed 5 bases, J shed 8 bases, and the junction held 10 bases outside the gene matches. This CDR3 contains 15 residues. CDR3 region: CASSAAGQGYHEQFF. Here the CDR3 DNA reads TGCGCCAGCAGCGCCGCGGGACAGGGTTACCATGAGCAGTTCTTC.

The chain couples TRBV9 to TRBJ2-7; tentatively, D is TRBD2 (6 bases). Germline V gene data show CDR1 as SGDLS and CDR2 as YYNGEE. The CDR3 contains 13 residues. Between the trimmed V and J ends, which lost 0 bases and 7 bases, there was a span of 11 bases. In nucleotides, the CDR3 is TGTGCCAGCAGCGTAGCAGGCGGGGAAGAGCAGTACTTC. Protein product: CASSVAGGEEQYF. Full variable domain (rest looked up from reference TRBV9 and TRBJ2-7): DSGVTQTPKHLITATGQRVTLRCSPRSGDLSVYWYQQSLDQGLQFLIQYYNGEERAKGNILERFSAQQFPDLHSELNLSSLELGDSALYFCASSVAGGEEQYFGPGTRLTVT.

The CDR3 spells CASSLEGGPYYEQYF. The CDR3 region has the DNA TGTGCCAGCAGTTTAGAGGGAGGGCCATATTACGAGCAGTACTTC. V and J are TRBV27 and TRBJ2-7; TRBD2 matches 7 bases. The CDR3 contains 15 residues. V shed 2 bases and J 4 bases; nucleotides not matched to a gene: 8. Per germline, CDR1 MNHEY and CDR2 SMNVEV (reference sequence).

The CDR3 DNA follows: TGTGCCAGCAGTTACCGGGACAGGGGATACTCACCCCTCCACTTT. Translating it yields CASSYRDRGYSPLHF. V is TRBV6-5 and J is TRBJ1-6; 10 bases agree with TRBD1. V lost 2 bases to trimming and J lost 10 bases; unmatched junction nucleotides: 5. The germline V gene encodes CDR1 MNHEY and CDR2 SVGAGI. CDR3 size: 15 residues.

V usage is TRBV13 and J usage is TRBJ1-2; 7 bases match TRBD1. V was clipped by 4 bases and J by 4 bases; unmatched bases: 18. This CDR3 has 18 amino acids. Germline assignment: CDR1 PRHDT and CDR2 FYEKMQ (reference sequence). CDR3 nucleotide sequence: TGTGCCAGCAGCTCGAAACCGGGACAGCCTAACTATGTCTATGGCTACACCTTC. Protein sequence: CASSSKPGQPNYVYGYTF.

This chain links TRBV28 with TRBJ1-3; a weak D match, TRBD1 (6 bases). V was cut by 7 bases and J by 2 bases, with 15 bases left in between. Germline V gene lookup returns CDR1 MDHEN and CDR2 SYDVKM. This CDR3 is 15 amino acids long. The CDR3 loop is CASTPWGGPGNTIYF. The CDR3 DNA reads TGTGCCAGCACTCCTTGGGGGGGCCCTGGAAACACCATATATTTT.

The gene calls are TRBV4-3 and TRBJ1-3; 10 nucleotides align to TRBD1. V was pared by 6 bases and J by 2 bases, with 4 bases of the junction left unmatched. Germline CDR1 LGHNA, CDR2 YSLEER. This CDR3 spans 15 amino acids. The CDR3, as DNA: TGCGCCAGCAGAACGGGGACAGGGGCTGGAAACACCATATATTTT. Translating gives CASRTGTGAGNTIYF.

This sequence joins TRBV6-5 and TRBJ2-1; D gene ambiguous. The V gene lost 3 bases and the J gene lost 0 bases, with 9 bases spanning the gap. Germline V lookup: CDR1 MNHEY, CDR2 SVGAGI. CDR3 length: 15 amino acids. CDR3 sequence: CASSYDSGSYNEQFF. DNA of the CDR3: TGTGCCAGCAGTTATGACTCTGGCTCCTACAATGAGCAGTTCTTC.

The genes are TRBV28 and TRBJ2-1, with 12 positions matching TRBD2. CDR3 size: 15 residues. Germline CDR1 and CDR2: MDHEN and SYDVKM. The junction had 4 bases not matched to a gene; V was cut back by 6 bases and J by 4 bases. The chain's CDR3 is CASSETSGGYNEQFF. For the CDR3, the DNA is TGTGCCAGCAGCGAAACTAGCGGGGGGTACAATGAGCAGTTCTTC.

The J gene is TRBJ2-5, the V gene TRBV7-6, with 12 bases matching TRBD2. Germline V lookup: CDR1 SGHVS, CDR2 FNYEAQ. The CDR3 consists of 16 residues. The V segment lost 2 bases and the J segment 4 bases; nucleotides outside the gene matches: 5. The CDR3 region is CASSLILAGGRETQYF. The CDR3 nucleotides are TGTGCCAGCAGCTTAATCCTAGCGGGGGGGAGAGAGACCCAGTACTTC.

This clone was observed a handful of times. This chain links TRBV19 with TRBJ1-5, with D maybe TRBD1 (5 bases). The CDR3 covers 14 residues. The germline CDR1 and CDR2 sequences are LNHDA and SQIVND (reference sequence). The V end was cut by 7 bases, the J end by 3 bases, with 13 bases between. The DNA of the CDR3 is TGTGCCAGTAACTCCGACAGAAACAATCAGCCCCAGCATTTT. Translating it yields CASNSDRNNQPQHF.

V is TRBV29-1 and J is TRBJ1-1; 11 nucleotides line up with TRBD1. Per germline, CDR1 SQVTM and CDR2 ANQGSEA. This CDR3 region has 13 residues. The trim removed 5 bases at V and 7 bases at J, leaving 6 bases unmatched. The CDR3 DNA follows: TGCAGCGTTCCGGGACAGGGGGTGGTTGAAGCTTTCTTT. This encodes CSVPGQGVVEAFF.

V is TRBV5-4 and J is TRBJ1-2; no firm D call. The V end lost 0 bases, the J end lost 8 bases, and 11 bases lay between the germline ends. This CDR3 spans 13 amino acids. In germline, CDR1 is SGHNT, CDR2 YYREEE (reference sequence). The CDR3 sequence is CASSLALSRGYTF. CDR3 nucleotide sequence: TGTGCCAGCAGCTTGGCCTTGAGTCGGGGCTACACCTTC.